The TCR beta chain under discussion was sequenced for a study of response to subunit inactivated influenza vaccine. Study-level results: That few new T cells are recruited by each seasonal influenza vaccination was the authors' suggestion.

V lost 5 bases and J 3 bases, leaving 16 bases between the germline ends. The V gene's germline CDR1 is MNHNS and CDR2 SASEGT. The CDR3 contains 15 residues. This clonotype has a count of ten or more. Its cognate antigen is unknown. TCRdb re-called the RT-PCR reads with MiXCR, one entry per CDR3 protein. The table shows 500,000 to 650,000 distinct CDR3 sequences, with about 8% occurring only once. The V gene is TRBV6-1, the J gene TRBJ2-5; TRBD2 is a possible D gene (5 bases). The sequenced sample was PBMCs from blood, obtained less than 30 months after vaccination. This TCR derives from a man between 50 and 69 years old who received an inactivated influenza vaccine. The CDR3: CASSILPGFKETQYF. CDR3 sequence (DNA): TGTGCCAGCAGTATCCTGCCGGGATTCAAAGAGACCCAGTACTTC.